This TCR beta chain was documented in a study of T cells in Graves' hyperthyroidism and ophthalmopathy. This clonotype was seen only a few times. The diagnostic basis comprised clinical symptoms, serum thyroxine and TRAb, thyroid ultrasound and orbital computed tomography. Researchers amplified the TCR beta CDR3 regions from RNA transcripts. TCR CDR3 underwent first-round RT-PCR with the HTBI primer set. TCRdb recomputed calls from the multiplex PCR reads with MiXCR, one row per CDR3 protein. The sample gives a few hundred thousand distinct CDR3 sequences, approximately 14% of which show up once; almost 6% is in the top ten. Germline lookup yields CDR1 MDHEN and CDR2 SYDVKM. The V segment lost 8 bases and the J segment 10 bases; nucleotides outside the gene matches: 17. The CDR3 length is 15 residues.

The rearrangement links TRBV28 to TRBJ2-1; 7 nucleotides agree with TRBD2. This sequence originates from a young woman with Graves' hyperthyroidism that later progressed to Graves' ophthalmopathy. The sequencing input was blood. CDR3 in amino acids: CASLSQGLADLEQFF. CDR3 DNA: TGTGCCAGCTTATCCCAAGGGCTAGCGGACTTAGAGCAGTTCTTC.